The clone carrying this T cell receptor beta chain was observed a handful of times. No antigen is known for it. Individual cDNA molecules were tagged with unique molecular identifiers, the study reported. TCRdb reprocessed the 5' RACE reads with MiXCR, giving one entry per CDR3 protein. The sample lists around 77,000 distinct CDR3 sequences; roughly 9.1% were seen once. In germline, CDR1 is WSHSY, CDR2 SAAADI. V lost 7 bases, J lost 2 bases, and 12 bases lay in between. This CDR3 has 14 amino acids. The data belong to a study of early T cells in non-severe SARS-CoV-2 infection. Overall study context: Bulk RNA isolated from unsorted whole blood underwent sequencing; chains were not paired. General observations from the study: Matching with VDJdb favored anti-spike CD8 responses (missing private and CD4 specificities).

This TCR was recovered from an adult who was a healthcare worker with PCR-confirmed SARS-CoV-2 infection or an uninfected control (not recorded which). The chain is built from TRBV10-2 and TRBJ1-3; D not certain. Material: whole blood, obtained at baseline. CDR3 loop: CASKSDLAGNTIYF. The CDR3 DNA reads as TGCGCCAGCAAATCAGATTTGGCTGGAAACACCATATATTTT.